This is a list of T cell receptor beta chains from one sample in a study of CD8+ T cells in alopecia areata. Data came from immunoSEQ multiplex PCR; TCRdb stores just in-frame clones and leaves some out. This repertoire shows approximately 150,000 clones, roughly 86% found once; its top ten account for around 14%. The source was CD8+ T cells sorted from blood, collected at week 4, from a patient treated with tofacitinib. The receptors stem from a human donor with alopecia areata. Each CDR3 is given with its conserved first and last residue. The D gene is left open where the match is weak. Clone size appears in some rows only: once, few, many, or a class for an expanded clone.

. TRBJ1-5 once TRBV15 TGTGCCACCAGCCTGGGGAGGGGCAATCAGCCCCAGCATTTT CATSLGRGNQPQHF
. TRBJ2-2 . TRBV6-5 TGTGCCAGCAGTTACGGCGGGGAGCTGTTTTTT CASSYGGELFF
. TRBJ2-7 . TRBV6-1 TGTGCCAGCAGTGAGCCAGTATACGAGCAGTACTTC CASSEPVYEQYF
. TRBJ1-1 . TRBV30 TGTGCCTGGAGGATTCACTTTGACACTACCACTGAAGCTTTCTTT CAWRIHFDTTTEAFF
. TRBJ2-3 . TRBV4-1 TGCGCCAGCAGCCAAGATCTTCTTACTGCGGGCACAGATACGCAGTATTTT CASSQDLLTAGTDTQYF
. TRBJ2-7 . TRBV30 TGTGCCTGGAGTGTCAGGGATCCCTACGAGCAGTACTTC CAWSVRDPYEQYF
TRBD2 TRBJ2-1 . TRBV7-8 TGTGCCAGCAGCTGGGGATGGCGGGAGGCGGAGTTCTTC CASSWGWREAEFF
. TRBJ1-1 . TRBV29-1 TGCAGCGTTGATCAGAGTAACACTGAAGCTTTCTTT CSVDQSNTEAFF
. TRBJ2-7 . TRBV10-3 TGTGCCATCAGTGAAACCGGGACAATCGCCCTGGACGAGCAGTACTTC CAISETGTIALDEQYF
TRBD2 TRBJ2-7 few TRBV29-1 TGCAGCGTTGAACTTCCGGGGGGGGATCCCTACGAGCAGTACTTC CSVELPGGDPYEQYF
. TRBJ1-6 . TRBV5-6 TGTGCCAGCAGCTCAGCATCACCCCTCCACTTT CASSSASPLHF
. TRBJ2-5 . TRBV7-8 TGTGCCAGCTCCTGGGTAGGCAGGGGAGGGCAAGAGACCCAGTACTTC CASSWVGRGGQETQYF
. TRBJ2-7 . TRBV14 TGTGCCAGCAGCATAACCCTGACATCTACCTACGAGCAGTACTTC CASSITLTSTYEQYF
TRBD2 TRBJ2-2 . TRBV30 TGTGCCTGGAGTGCGGGGGGACCCGGGGAGCTGTTTTTT CAWSAGGPGELFF
TRBD1 TRBJ2-5 . TRBV27 TGTGCCAGCACCCGGGCCTCCGCCGGGACAGCGACCCAAGAGACCCAGTACTTC CASTRASAGTATQETQYF
. TRBJ2-2 once TRBV6-5 TGTGCCAGCAGTTACCCTCGACAGCCGAACACCGGGGAGCTGTTTTTT CASSYPRQPNTGELFF
TRBD1 TRBJ1-6 . TRBV5-1 TGCGCCAGCAGCTCCACGGGACAGGGAGTGGATTCACCCCTCCACTTT CASSSTGQGVDSPLHF
. TRBJ2-3 . TRBV9 TGTGCCAGCAGCCTCGAGGTGTCAGATACGCAGTATTTT CASSLEVSDTQYF
. TRBJ2-6 . TRBV6-4 TGTGCCAGCAGTGACTCGTACTCTGGGGCCAACGTCCTGACTTTC CASSDSYSGANVLTF
. TRBJ2-1 few TRBV7-9 TGTGCCAGCAGCTCCGGGCGGCTGAATGAGCAGTTCTTC CASSSGRLNEQFF
TRBD1 TRBJ2-7 once TRBV4-1 TGCGCCAGCAGCCAAGGACAGGGGTTCTACGAGCAGTACTTC CASSQGQGFYEQYF
TRBD2 TRBJ2-5 . TRBV9 TGTGCCAGCAGCGTAGGGGGACTAGCGGGACAAGAGACCCAGTACTTC CASSVGGLAGQETQYF
TRBD2 TRBJ2-1 . TRBV6-1 TGTGCCAGCAGTGAATTTACTAGCGGGGGATACAATGAGCAGTTCTTC CASSEFTSGGYNEQFF
TRBD1 TRBJ1-5 . TRBV7-2 TGTGCCAGCAGCTTAGGTACGGGCAGGGGGTACAATCAGCCCCAGCATTTT CASSLGTGRGYNQPQHF
. TRBJ2-5 . TRBV4-1 TGCGCCAGCAGCCAAGCTATGAACAGAATATTCCAAGAGACCCAGTACTTC CASSQAMNRIFQETQYF
TRBD1 TRBJ2-1 . TRBV30 TGTGCCTTCCAAGGACAGGGGGCCTACAATGAGCAGTTCTTC CAFQGQGAYNEQFF
. TRBJ2-1 . TRBV6-5 TGTGCCAGCAGTTACGGTAATAGCCCTTCGCGCAATGAGCAGTTCTTC CASSYGNSPSRNEQFF
TRBD1 TRBJ2-3 . TRBV30 TGTGCCTGGAGTTTAATGTACCGGGACAGGAGCACAGATACGCAGTATTTT CAWSLMYRDRSTDTQYF
. TRBJ2-2 . TRBV5-1 TGCGCCAGCAGCCCGACAGGTCCGAACACCGGGGAGCTGTTTTTT CASSPTGPNTGELFF
. TRBJ1-1 . TRBV4-1 TGCGCCAGCAGCCAAGTCTCCCCGAACACTGAAGCTTTCTTT CASSQVSPNTEAFF
TRBD2 TRBJ2-7 . TRBV4-1 TGCGCCAGCAGCCAAGAGGGACTAGCGGGCTCCTACGAGCAGTACTTC CASSQEGLAGSYEQYF
. TRBJ2-1 . TRBV6-6 TGTGCCAGCAGTTTCCAATCTAGGCCAGAGAACAATGAGCAGTTCTTC CASSFQSRPENNEQFF
. TRBJ2-3 once TRBV7-9 TGTGCCAGCAGCTTTGGAACAGATACGCAGTATTTT CASSFGTDTQYF
. TRBJ1-1 . TRBV13 TGTGCCAGCAGCTTAGGGGCGAACACTGAAGCTTTCTTT CASSLGANTEAFF
. TRBJ2-3 . TRBV5-1 TGCGCCAGCAGCCTGGGGTCGGGGGAGTCAGATACGCAGTATTTT CASSLGSGESDTQYF
. TRBJ2-7 . TRBV7-9 TGTGCCAGCAGCTCGAGCGGGACACCCTACGAGCAGTACTTC CASSSSGTPYEQYF
. TRBJ2-7 . TRBV29-1 TGCAGCGTTGGACAGGAAAATCGGTACGAGCAGTACTTC CSVGQENRYEQYF
TRBD2 TRBJ2-1 . TRBV7-8 TGTGCCAGCAGCTTATCTAGCGGGAGGGTGAATGAGCAGTTCTTC CASSLSSGRVNEQFF
. TRBJ2-1 . TRBV7-8 TGTGCCAGCAGCTTACGGGGAGAGAGCGATGAGCAGTTCTTC CASSLRGESDEQFF
TRBD1 TRBJ2-2 . TRBV29-1 TGCAGCGGACAGGGGGCGAAAACCGGGGAGCTGTTTTTT CSGQGAKTGELFF
. TRBJ1-1 . TRBV7-6 TGTGCCAGCAGCCCTGGGGACTTCACTGAAGCTTTCTTT CASSPGDFTEAFF
. TRBJ2-2 once TRBV6-5 TGTGCCAGCAGTTACAACACGGGGCCGGGGGAGCTGTTTTTT CASSYNTGPGELFF
TRBD1 TRBJ1-2 . TRBV4-1 TGCGCCAGCAGCCCCCCGACAGGGGATGGCTACACCTTC CASSPPTGDGYTF
. TRBJ2-1 . TRBV27 TGTGCCAGCAGTTCTAAGACTACCTACAATGAGCAGTTCTTC CASSSKTTYNEQFF
TRBD1 TRBJ1-1 . TRBV4-1 TGCGCCAGCAGCCAAGGGGGACAGGGTGGAGGGAACACTGAAGCTTTCTTT CASSQGGQGGGNTEAFF
TRBD2 TRBJ2-1 . TRBV7-9 TGTGCCAGCAGCAAAAGCGGGAGCCTTACAACTGAGCAGTTCTTC CASSKSGSLTTEQFF
. TRBJ2-3 . TRBV5-1 TGCGCCAGCAGCTTGGTGTCCGTCACAGATACGCAGTATTTT CASSLVSVTDTQYF
. TRBJ2-1 . TRBV2 TGTGCCAGCAGTATAAGGACAGGACTATACAATGAGCAGTTCTTC CASSIRTGLYNEQFF
TRBD2 TRBJ2-1 . TRBV5-1 TGCGCCAGCAGCTTGGAAGGACTAGCATCCTACAATGAGCAGTTCTTC CASSLEGLASYNEQFF
TRBD1 TRBJ2-6 . TRBV5-1 TGCGCCAGCAGCCCCCGGACAGGGTGGTTGACAGGCTCTGGGGCCAACGTCCTGACTTTC CASSPRTGWLTGSGANVLTF
. TRBJ1-2 . TRBV29-1 TGCAGCGTTGGCGTACGGACCGTTTATGGCTACACCTTC CSVGVRTVYGYTF
TRBD1 TRBJ2-5 . TRBV5-1 TGCGCCAGCAGCTGGGACAGACAAGAGACCCAGTACTTC CASSWDRQETQYF
TRBD2 TRBJ2-7 . TRBV6-5 TGTGCCAGCAGTTACCAGGCCGGGAGGGCCTACGAGCAGTACTTC CASSYQAGRAYEQYF
TRBD1 TRBJ1-2 . TRBV9 TGTGCCAGCAGCGCCCACCTAAAAACGGACAGGGTGGAATCTAACTATGGCTACACCTTC CASSAHLKTDRVESNYGYTF
TRBD2 TRBJ2-1 once TRBV7-8 TGTGCCAGCAGCCGTACTAGCGGGGATTACAATGAGCAGTTCTTC CASSRTSGDYNEQFF